One sample yielded the 14 T cell receptor beta chains listed below, sequenced in a study of blood T cell repertoires in COVID-19. Method: immunoSEQ multiplex PCR; TCRdb's copy keeps in-frame clones and lacks some. This table holds 200,000 to 250,000 clones, approximately 84% found once. Sample: PBMCs or T cells enriched from blood (not recorded which). Receptors were obtained from a man between 60 and 70 years old who had recovered from COVID-19.

J is TRBJ2-6 and V is TRBV29-1, with D hard to call. Trimming stripped 4 bases from V and 1 base from J, with 8 bases between. The CDR3 contains 14 residues. Per the germline V gene, CDR1 is SQVTM and CDR2 is ANQGSEA. CDR3 in DNA: TGCAGCGTTGTCGGTTATTCTGGGGCCAACGTCCTGACTTTC. It encodes CSVVGYSGANVLTF.

The rearrangement uses TRBV7-8 and TRBJ1-6; D not certain. The germline CDR1 and CDR2 sequences are SGHVS and FQNEAQ. The CDR3 consists of 14 residues. V lost 5 bases to trimming and J lost 10 bases, with 15 bases between them. The CDR3 sequence is CASSTRSGESPLHF. Written as DNA, the CDR3 is TGTGCCAGCAGCACTCGAAGCGGGGAGTCACCCCTCCACTTT.

The genes are TRBV19 and TRBJ2-1; possible D gene TRBD1, 7 bases. Between the trimmed V and J ends, which lost 6 bases and 5 bases, there was a span of 11 bases. This CDR3 is built from 13 residues. Germline V lookup: CDR1 LNHDA, CDR2 SQIVND (reference sequence). The CDR3 spells CASSSRGDNEQFF. The CDR3 nucleotides are TGTGCCAGTAGCAGCAGGGGGGACAATGAGCAGTTCTTC.

The chain has TRBV4-3 and TRBJ1-4, with 9 nucleotides matching TRBD1. The CDR3 totals 16 residues. CDR1 is LGHNA, CDR2 YSLEER, per germline. With V trimmed by 4 bases and J by 7 bases, 10 bases remained unmatched. This chain's CDR3 is CASSPGGGQGPEKLFF. CDR3 nucleotides: TGCGCCAGCAGCCCCGGAGGAGGACAGGGGCCTGAAAAACTGTTTTTT.

The rearrangement uses TRBV9 and TRBJ2-6, with D possibly TRBD1 on 5 matching bases. Trimming stripped 3 bases from V and 1 base from J, with 8 bases between. The length of the CDR3 is 15 residues. CDR1 is SGDLS, CDR2 YYNGEE, per germline. The CDR3 DNA reads as TGTGCCAGCAGCGCCCCAGGGTCTGGGGCCAACGTCCTGACTTTC. Amino acids: CASSAPGSGANVLTF.

The V gene is TRBV7-2, the J gene TRBJ1-2; perhaps TRBD1 as D (5 bases). Deletions cut 6 bases from V and 5 bases from J, with 10 bases between. Per the germline V gene, CDR1 is SGHTA and CDR2 is FQGNSA. The CDR3 runs 12 residues. CDR3 region: CASSTGVYGYTF. Here the CDR3 DNA reads TGTGCCAGCAGTACGGGGGTTTATGGCTACACCTTC. Using reference TRBV7-2 and TRBJ1-2 for the parts outside the CDR3, the full variable domain is GAGVSQSPSNKVTEKGKDVELRCDPISGHTALYWYRQSLGQGLEFLIYFQGNSAPDKSGLPSDRFSAERTGGSVSTLTIQRTQQEDSAVYLCASSTGVYGYTFGSGTRLTVV.

The chain combines TRBV25-1 with TRBJ1-1, with D perhaps matching TRBD1 (5 bases). Germline V gene data show CDR1 as MGHDK and CDR2 as SYGVNS. V was trimmed by 7 bases and J by 1 base, leaving 10 bases between them. The CDR3 runs 13 residues. CDR3 sequence (DNA): TGTGCCAGCACCCGGGGGGGGAACACTGAAGCTTTCTTT. Its translation is CASTRGGNTEAFF.

The rearrangement uses TRBV7-8 and TRBJ2-3; D is unclear. The CDR3 consists of 16 residues. Trimming took 1 base from V and 2 from J, leaving 13 bases between them. Germline V gene data show CDR1 as SGHVS and CDR2 as FQNEAQ. CDR3 protein: CASSLGGSPSTDTQYF. Here the CDR3 DNA reads TGTGCCAGCAGCTTAGGTGGTAGCCCCTCCACAGATACGCAGTATTTT.

This clone was detected a few times. This chain links TRBV7-2 with TRBJ1-1, with D tentatively TRBD1 (5 bases). The CDR3 has 14 residues. Germline lookup yields CDR1 SGHTA and CDR2 FQGNSA. V shed 5 bases and J shed 11 bases, with 21 bases lying between them. CDR3 sequence (DNA): TGTGCCAGCAGCCGTGGGAATCCCAGGGTGTCGGCTTTCTTT. Its protein product is CASSRGNPRVSAFF.

The CDR3 loop reads CASRKGLGNSNQPQHF. CDR3 in DNA: TGTGCCAGCAGAAAAGGACTCGGGAACAGCAATCAGCCCCAGCATTTT. The rearrangement links TRBV7-8 to TRBJ1-5, with D unclear. Trimming shortened V by 6 bases and J by 1 base, and 16 bases separated the two germline ends. Germline CDR1 and CDR2: SGHVS and FQNEAQ. The CDR3 consists of 16 residues.

The chain links TRBV11-3 to TRBJ2-5; 13 positions agree with TRBD2. The germline V gene has CDR1 SGHNT and CDR2 YENEEA. This CDR3 has 16 amino acids. V gave up 5 bases and J gave up 0 bases; unmatched junction bases: 3. Here the CDR3 DNA reads TGTGCCAGCAGCCCGGGACTAGCGGGGTACCAAGAGACCCAGTACTTC. Protein sequence: CASSPGLAGYQETQYF. Full variable domain (outside the CDR3, taken from reference TRBV11-3 and TRBJ2-5): EAGVVQSPRYKIIEKKQPVAFWCNPISGHNTLYWYLQNLGQGPELLIRYENEEAVDDSQLPKDRFSAERLKGVDSTLKIQPAELGDSAVYLCASSPGLAGYQETQYFGPGTRLLVL.

This clone has a single count. Other DNA sequences in this sample translate to the same CDR3. J is TRBJ2-5 and V is TRBV5-1, with D perhaps TRBD2 (6 bases). The CDR3 has 14 amino acids. The V end lost 0 bases, the J end lost 4 bases, and 10 bases lay between the germline ends. Germline CDR1 and CDR2: SGHRS and YFSETQ. The CDR3 region is CASSLVGGPETQYF. CDR3 bases: TGCGCCAGCAGCTTGGTAGGAGGGCCAGAGACCCAGTACTTC.

This rearrangement joins TRBV9 to TRBJ2-5, with TRBD1 as a possible D gene (6 bases). Trimming shortened V by 3 bases and J by 2 bases, and 8 bases separated the two germline ends. CDR3 length: 13 residues. Germline CDR1 reads SGDLS; CDR2 reads YYNGEE. This CDR3 reads CASSDRVQETQYF. The CDR3 DNA sequence: TGTGCCAGCAGCGACAGGGTTCAAGAGACCCAGTACTTC.

The CDR3 region has the DNA TGTGCCAGCAGTTTCCCCCCAGGACAGTCGCAGTATTTT. Translation gives CASSFPPGQSQYF. The chain employs TRBV12-3 or TRBV12-4 and TRBJ2-3, with a tentative D call TRBD1 (6 bases). Trimming left V 3 bases short and J 10 bases short, with 14 bases between. This CDR3 has 13 residues.